The following is a T cell receptor beta chain sequence with its context. Looked up from germline, CDR1 is SGHKS and CDR2 is YYEKEE (reference sequence). V was pared by 6 bases and J by 2 bases, with 21 bases between. CDR3 length equals 16 residues. This record comes from a study of PD-1 blockade in mismatch repair-deficient tumors. Study context: Patients had over 10 mismatch repair-deficient cancer types, all previously treated and progressing.

Measured with immunoSEQ multiplex PCR; TCRdb has only the in-frame clones, and not every one. The sample holds tens of thousands of clones, just under 85% seen once. This clonotype was obtained from an adult with mismatch repair-deficient cancer. The rearrangement links TRBV5-5 to TRBJ2-7; D is possibly TRBD2 (5 bases). Specimen: peripheral blood, collected 2 weeks after starting pembrolizumab. The CDR3: CASTLTSGEYPYEQYF. The CDR3 DNA reads as TGTGCCAGCACCTTAACTAGTGGGGAGTACCCCTACGAGCAGTACTTC.